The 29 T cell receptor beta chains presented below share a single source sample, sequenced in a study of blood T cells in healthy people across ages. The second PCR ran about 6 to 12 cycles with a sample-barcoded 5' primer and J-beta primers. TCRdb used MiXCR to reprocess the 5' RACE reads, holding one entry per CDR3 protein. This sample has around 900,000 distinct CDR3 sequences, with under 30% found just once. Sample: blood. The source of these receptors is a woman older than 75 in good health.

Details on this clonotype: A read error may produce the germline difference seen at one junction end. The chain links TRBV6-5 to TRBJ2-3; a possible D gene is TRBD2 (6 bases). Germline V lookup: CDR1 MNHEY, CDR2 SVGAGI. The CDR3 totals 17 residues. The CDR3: CVSSYSSGGVFSNTQYF. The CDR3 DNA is TGTGTCAGCAGTTACTCCTCCGGAGGGGTGTTTAGTAATACGCAGTATTTT.

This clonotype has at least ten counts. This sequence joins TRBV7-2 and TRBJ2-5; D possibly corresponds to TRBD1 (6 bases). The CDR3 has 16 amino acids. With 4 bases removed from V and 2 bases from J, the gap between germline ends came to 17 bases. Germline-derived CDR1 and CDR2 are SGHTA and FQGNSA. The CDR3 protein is CASSSSLGTRQETQYF. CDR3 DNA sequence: TGTGCCAGCAGCTCGTCTCTGGGGACAAGACAAGAGACCCAGTACTTC.

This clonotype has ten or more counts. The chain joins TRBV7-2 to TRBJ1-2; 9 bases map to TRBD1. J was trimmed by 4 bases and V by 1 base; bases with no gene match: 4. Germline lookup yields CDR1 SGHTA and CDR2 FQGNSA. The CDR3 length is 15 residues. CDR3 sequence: CASSLGQGVTYGYTF. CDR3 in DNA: TGTGCCAGCAGCTTAGGACAGGGGGTAACCTATGGCTACACCTTC.

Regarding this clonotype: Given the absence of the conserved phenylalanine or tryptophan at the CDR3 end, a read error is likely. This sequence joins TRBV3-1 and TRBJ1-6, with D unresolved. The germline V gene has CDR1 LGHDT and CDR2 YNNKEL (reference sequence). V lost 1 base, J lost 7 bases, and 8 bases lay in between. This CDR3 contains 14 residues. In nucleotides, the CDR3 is TGTGCCAGCAGCCAAGCGGGAGGGAATTCACCCCTCCACTGT. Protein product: CASSQAGGNSPLHC.

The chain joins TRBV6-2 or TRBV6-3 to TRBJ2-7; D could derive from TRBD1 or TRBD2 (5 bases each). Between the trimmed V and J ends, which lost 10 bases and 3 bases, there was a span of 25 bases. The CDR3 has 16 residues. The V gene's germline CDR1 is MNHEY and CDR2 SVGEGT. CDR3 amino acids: CATRTMRGPGRYEQYF. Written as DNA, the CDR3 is TGTGCCACCAGAACAATGAGGGGTCCAGGACGCTACGAGCAGTACTTC.

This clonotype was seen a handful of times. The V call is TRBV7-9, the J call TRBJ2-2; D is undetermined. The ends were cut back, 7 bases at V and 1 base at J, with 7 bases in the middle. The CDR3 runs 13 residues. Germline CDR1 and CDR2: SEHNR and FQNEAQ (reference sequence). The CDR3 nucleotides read TGTGCCAGCAACAGTGGGAACACCGGGGAGCTGTTTTTT. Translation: CASNSGNTGELFF.

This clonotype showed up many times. CDR3 bases: TGTGCCATCAGTGAGTCGACAGACAATGAGCAGTTCTTC. Residues: CAISESTDNEQFF. The chain recombines TRBV10-3 with TRBJ2-1, with D perhaps TRBD1 (5 bases). The CDR3 contains 13 residues. Germline CDR1 is ENHRY and CDR2 is SYGVKD. Deletions cut 0 bases from V and 5 bases from J, with 5 bases between.

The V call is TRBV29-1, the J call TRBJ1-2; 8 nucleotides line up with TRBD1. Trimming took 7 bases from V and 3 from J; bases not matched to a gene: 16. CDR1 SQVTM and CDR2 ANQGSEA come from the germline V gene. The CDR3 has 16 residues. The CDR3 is CSASPLLGQGHYGYTF. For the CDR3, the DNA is TGCAGCGCTTCACCTCTCCTAGGACAGGGACACTATGGCTACACCTTC.

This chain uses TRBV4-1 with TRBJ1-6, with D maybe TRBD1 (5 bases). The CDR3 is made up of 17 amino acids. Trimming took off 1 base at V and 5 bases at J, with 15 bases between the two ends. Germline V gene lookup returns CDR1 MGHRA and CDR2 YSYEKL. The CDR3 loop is CASSQGGPRVNNSPLHF. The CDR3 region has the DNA TGCGCCAGCAGCCAAGGGGGACCGCGAGTAAATAATTCACCCCTCCACTTT.

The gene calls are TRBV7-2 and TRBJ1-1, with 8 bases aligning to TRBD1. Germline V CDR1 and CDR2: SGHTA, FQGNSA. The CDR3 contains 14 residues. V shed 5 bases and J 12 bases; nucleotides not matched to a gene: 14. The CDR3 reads CASSRDRGGSRTFF. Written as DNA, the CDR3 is TGTGCCAGCAGCCGAGACAGGGGAGGGTCACGGACTTTCTTT.

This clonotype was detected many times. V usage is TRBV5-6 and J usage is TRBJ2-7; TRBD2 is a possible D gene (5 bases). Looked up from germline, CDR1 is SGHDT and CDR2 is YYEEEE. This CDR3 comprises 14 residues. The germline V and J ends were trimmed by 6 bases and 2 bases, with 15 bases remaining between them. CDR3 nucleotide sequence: TGTGCCAGCACCAGGAAGGGAGCTACCTACGAGCAGTACTTC. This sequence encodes CASTRKGATYEQYF.

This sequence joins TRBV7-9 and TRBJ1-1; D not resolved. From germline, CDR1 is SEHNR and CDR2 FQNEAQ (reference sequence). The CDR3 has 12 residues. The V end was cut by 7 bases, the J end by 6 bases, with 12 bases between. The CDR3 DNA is TGTGCCAGCAACCTCATTATTTCTGAAGCTTTCTTT. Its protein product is CASNLIISEAFF. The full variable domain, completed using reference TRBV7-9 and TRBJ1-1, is DTGVSQNPRHKITKRGQNVTFRCDPISEHNRLYWYRQTLGQGPEFLTYFQNEAQLEKSRLLSDRFSAERPKGSFSTLEIQRTEQGDSAMYLCASNLIISEAFFGQGTRLTVV.

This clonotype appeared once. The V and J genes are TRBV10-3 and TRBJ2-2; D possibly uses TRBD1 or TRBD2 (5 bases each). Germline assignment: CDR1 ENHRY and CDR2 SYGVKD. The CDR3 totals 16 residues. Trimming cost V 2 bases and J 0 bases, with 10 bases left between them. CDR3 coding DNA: TGTGCCATCAGTGAGGGGACGGCCGCGAACACCGGGGAGCTGTTTTTT. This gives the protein CAISEGTAANTGELFF.

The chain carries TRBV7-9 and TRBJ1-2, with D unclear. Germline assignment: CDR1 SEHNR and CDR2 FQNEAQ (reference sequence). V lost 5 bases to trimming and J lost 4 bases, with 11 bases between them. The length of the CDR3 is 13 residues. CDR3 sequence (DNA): TGTGCCAGCAGCCCTCGCCCGGGCTATGGCTACACCTTC. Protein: CASSPRPGYGYTF.

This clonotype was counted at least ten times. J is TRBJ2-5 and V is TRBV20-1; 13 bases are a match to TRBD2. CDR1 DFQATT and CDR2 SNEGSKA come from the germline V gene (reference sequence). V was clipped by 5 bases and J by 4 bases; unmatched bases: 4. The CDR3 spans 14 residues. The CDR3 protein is CSAPTSGGLETQYF. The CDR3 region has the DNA TGCAGTGCTCCGACTAGCGGGGGGTTAGAGACCCAGTACTTC.

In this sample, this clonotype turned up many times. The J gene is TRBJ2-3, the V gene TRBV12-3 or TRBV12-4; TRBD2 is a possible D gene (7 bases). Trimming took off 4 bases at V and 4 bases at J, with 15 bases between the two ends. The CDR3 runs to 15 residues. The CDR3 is CASSSMRGGADTQYF. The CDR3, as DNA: TGTGCCAGCAGTTCGATGAGGGGGGGGGCAGATACGCAGTATTTT.

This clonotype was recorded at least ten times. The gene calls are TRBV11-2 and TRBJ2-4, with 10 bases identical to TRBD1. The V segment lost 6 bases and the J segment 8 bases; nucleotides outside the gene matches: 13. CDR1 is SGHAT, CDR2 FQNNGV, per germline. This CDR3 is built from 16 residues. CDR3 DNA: TGTGCCAGCAGTCGACCGACAGGGGGCAAGGGGGACATTCAGTACTTC. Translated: CASSRPTGGKGDIQYF.

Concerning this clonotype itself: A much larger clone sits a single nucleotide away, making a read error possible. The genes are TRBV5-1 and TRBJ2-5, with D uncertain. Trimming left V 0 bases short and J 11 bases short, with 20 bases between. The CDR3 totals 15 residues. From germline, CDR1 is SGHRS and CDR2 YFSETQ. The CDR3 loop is CASSLAWGAVNEQYF. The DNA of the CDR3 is TGCGCCAGCAGCTTGGCCTGGGGTGCGGTAAATGAGCAGTACTTC.

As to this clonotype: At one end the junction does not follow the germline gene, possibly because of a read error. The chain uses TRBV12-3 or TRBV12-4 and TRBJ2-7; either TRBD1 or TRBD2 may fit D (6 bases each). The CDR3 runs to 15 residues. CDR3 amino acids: CASSLGGDRDNERYF. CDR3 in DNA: TGTGCCAGCAGCCTGGGGGGCGACCGGGACAATGAGCGGTACTTC.

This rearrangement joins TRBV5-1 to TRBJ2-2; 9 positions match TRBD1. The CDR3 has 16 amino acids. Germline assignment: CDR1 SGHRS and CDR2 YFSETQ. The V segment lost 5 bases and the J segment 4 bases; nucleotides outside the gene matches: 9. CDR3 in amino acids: CASRYTGGSTTGELFF. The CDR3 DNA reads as TGCGCCAGCAGGTATACAGGGGGCTCGACCACCGGGGAGCTGTTTTTT.

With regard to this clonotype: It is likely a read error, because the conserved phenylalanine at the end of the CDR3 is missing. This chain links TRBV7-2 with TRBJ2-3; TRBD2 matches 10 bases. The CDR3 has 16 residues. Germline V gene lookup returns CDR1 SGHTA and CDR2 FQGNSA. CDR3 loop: CASSLGSSGGTDAQYL. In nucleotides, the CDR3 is TGTGCCAGCAGCTTAGGATCTAGCGGGGGCACAGATGCGCAGTATTTG.

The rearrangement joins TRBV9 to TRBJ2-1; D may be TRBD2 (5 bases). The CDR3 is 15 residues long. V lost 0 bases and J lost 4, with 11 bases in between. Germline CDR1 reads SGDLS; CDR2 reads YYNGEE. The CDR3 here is CASSVVATNYNEQFF. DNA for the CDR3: TGTGCCAGCAGCGTAGTAGCGACAAATTACAATGAGCAGTTCTTC.

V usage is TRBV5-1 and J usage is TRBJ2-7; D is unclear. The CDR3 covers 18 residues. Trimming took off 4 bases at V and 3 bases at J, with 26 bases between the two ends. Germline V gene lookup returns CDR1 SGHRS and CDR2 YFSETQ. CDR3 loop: CASSPAPGQPQESYEQYF. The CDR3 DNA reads TGCGCCAGCAGCCCGGCTCCGGGTCAACCGCAGGAGAGCTACGAGCAGTACTTC.

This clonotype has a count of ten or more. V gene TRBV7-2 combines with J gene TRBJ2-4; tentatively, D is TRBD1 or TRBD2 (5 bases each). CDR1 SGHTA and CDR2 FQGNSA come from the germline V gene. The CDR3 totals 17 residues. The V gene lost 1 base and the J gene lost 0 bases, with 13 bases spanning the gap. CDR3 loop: CASSLDGGALAKNIQYF. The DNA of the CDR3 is TGTGCCAGCAGCTTAGATGGGGGAGCCCTAGCCAAAAACATTCAGTACTTC.

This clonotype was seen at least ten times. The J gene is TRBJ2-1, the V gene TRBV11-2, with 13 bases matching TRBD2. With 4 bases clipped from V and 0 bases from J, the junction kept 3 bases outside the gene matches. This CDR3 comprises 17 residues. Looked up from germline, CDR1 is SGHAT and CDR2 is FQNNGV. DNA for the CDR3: TGTGCCAGCAGCTCCGGGACTAGCGGGGCCTCCTACAATGAGCAGTTCTTC. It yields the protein CASSSGTSGASYNEQFF.

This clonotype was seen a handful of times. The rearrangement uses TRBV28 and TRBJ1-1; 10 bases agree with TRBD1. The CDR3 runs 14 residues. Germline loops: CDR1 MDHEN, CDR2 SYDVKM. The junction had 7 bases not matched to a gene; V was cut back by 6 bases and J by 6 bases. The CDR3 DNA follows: TGTGCCAGCAGAGAAAATGGACAGGGGGCTGAAGCTTTCTTT. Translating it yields CASRENGQGAEAFF. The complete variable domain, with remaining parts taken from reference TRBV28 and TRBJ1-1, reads DVKVTQSSRYLVKRTGEKVFLECVQDMDHENMFWYRQDPGLGLRLIYFSYDVKMKEKGDIPEGYSVSREKKERFSLILESASTNQTSMYLCASRENGQGAEAFFGQGTRLTVV.

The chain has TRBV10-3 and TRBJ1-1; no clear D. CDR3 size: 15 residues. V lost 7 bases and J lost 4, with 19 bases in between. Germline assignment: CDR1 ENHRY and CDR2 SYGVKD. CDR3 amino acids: CAINPGPPKSTEAFF. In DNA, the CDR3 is TGTGCCATCAATCCGGGTCCTCCAAAGTCCACTGAAGCTTTCTTT.

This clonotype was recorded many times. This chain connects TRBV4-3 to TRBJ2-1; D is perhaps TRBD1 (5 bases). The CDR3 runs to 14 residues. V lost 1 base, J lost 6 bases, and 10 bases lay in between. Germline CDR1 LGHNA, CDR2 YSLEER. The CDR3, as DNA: TGCGCCAGCAGCCAAGTCAGGGTCTTCAATGAGCAGTTCTTC. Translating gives CASSQVRVFNEQFF.

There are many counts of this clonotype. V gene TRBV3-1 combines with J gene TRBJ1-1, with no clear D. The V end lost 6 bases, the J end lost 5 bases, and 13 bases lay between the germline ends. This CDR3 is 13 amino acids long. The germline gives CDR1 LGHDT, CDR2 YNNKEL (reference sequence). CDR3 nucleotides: TGTGCCAGCAGAACGACTAGTTCAACTGAAGCTTTCTTT. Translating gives CASRTTSSTEAFF.